The clone carrying this T cell receptor beta chain appeared a few times. This CDR3 has 17 residues. With 2 bases clipped from V and 6 bases from J, the junction kept 12 bases outside the gene matches. Germline V gene sequence: CDR1 LNHDA, CDR2 SQIVND (reference sequence). Using immunoSEQ multiplex PCR, the repertoire was profiled, and TCRdb retains in-frame clones only, with some absent. Of approximately 60,000 clones listed, roughly 85% were seen once; the top ten hold about 5%. This entry belongs to a study of OX40 agonist ivuxolimab in advanced cancers. Sequencing used CD4+ or CD8+ T cells sorted from blood, obtained in a trial of the OX40 agonist ivuxolimab. The V gene is TRBV19, the J gene TRBJ2-3; 9 bases map to TRBD2. The sequence came from an adult with an advanced solid tumor such as melanoma, head and neck, liver or kidney cancer. The DNA for the CDR3 is TGTGCCAGTAGTATAAGCGGGAGGAGCGGGAGGTGGGATACGCAGTATTTT. This gives the protein CASSISGRSGRWDTQYF.